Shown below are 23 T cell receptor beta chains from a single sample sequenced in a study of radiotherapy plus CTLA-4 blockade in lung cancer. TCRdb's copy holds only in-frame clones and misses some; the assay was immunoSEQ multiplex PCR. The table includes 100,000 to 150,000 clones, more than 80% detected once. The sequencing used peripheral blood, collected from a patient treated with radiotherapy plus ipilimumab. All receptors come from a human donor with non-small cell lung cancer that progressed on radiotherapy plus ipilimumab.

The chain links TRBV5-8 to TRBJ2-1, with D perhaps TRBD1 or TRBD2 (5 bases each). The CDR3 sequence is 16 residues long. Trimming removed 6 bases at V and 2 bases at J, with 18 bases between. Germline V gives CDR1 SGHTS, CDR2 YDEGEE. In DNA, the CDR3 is TGTGCCAGCAACATTTGGGGGAGTACCCCCTACAATGAGCAGTTCTTC. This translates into CASNIWGSTPYNEQFF.

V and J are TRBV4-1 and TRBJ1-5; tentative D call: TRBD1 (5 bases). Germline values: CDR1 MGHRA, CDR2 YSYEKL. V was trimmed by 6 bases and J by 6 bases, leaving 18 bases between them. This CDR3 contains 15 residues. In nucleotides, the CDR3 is TGCGCCAGCAGTCCCGGGGCAGCCGTGGCTCAGCCCCAGCATTTT. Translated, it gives CASSPGAAVAQPQHF.

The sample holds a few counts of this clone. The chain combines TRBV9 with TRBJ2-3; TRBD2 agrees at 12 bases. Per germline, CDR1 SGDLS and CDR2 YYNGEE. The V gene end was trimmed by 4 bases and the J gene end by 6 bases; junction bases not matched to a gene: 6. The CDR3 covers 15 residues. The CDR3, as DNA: TGTGCCAGCAGCCCCAGACTAGCGGGAGTGGATACGCAGTATTTT. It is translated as CASSPRLAGVDTQYF.

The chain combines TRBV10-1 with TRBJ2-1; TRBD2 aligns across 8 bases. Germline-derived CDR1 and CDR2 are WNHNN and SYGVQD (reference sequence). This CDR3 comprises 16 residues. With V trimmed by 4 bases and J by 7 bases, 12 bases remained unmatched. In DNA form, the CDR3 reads TGCGCCAGCAGTGGGGGGGTCGCGGGAGGAGGGAATGAGCAGTTCTTC. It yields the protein CASSGGVAGGGNEQFF.

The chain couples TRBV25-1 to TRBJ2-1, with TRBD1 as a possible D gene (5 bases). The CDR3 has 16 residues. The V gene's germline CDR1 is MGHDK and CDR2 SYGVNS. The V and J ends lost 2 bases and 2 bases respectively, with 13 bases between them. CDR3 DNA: TGTGCCAGCAGTGAAGGTCGGCAGGGCCCCTACAATGAGCAGTTCTTC. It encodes CASSEGRQGPYNEQFF.

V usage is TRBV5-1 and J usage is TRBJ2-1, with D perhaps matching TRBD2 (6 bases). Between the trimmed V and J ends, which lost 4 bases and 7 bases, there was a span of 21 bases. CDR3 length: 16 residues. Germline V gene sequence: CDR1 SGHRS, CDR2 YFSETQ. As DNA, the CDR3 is TGCGCCAGCAGCCCCACCGTTTCGGGCGGGGCAAATGAGCAGTTCTTC. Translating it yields CASSPTVSGGANEQFF.

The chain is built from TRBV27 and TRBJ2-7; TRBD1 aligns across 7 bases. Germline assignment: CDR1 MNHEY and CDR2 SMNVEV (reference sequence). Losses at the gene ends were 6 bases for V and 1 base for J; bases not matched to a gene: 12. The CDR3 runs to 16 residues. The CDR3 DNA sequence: TGTGCCAGCAGCCCCAGACAGGGATGGAGATCCTACGAGCAGTACTTC. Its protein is CASSPRQGWRSYEQYF.

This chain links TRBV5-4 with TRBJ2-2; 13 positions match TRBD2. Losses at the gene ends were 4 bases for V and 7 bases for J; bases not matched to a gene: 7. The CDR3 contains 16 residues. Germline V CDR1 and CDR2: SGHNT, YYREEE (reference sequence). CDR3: CASSTSGRDRVGELFF. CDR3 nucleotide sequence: TGTGCCAGCAGCACTAGCGGGAGGGATCGGGTCGGGGAGCTGTTTTTT.

CDR3 sequence: CASSYGTGLTDTQYF. The CDR3 nucleotides read TGTGCCAGCAGTTACGGGACAGGGTTGACGGATACGCAGTATTTT. The chain couples TRBV27 to TRBJ2-3; 9 nucleotides line up with TRBD1. Germline V gene sequence: CDR1 MNHEY, CDR2 SMNVEV (reference sequence). J lost 6 bases, V lost 4 bases, and 8 bases had no gene match. The CDR3 extends over 15 amino acids.

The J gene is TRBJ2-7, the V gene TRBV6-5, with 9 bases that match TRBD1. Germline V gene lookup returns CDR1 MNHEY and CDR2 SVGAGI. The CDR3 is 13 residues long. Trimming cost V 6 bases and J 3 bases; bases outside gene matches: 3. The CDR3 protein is CASREDRGYEQYF. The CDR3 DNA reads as TGTGCCAGCAGGGAGGACAGGGGCTACGAGCAGTACTTC.

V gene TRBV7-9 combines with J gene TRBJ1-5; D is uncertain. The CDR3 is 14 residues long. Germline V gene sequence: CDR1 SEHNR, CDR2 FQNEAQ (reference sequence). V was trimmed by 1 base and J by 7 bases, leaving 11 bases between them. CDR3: CASSLGSGEQPQHF. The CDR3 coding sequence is TGTGCCAGCAGCTTAGGGTCCGGGGAACAGCCCCAGCATTTT.

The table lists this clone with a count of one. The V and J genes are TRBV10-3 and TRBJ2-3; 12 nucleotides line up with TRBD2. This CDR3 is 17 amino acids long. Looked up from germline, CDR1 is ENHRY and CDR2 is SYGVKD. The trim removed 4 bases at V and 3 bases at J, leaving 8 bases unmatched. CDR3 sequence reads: CAISGEGLAGKTDTQYF. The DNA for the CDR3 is TGTGCCATCAGTGGGGAAGGACTAGCGGGGAAGACAGATACGCAGTATTTT.

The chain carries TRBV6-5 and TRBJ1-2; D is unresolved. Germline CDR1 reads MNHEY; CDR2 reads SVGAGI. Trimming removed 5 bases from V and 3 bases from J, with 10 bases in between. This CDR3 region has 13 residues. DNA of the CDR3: TGTGCCAGCAGTGAAGGCACCCACTATGGCTACACCTTC. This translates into CASSEGTHYGYTF.

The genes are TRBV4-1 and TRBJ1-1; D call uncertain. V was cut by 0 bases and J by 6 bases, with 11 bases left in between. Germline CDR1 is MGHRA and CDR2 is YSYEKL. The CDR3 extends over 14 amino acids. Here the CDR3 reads CASSQDQGSAEAFF. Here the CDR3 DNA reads TGCGCCAGCAGCCAAGATCAAGGGAGCGCTGAAGCTTTCTTT.

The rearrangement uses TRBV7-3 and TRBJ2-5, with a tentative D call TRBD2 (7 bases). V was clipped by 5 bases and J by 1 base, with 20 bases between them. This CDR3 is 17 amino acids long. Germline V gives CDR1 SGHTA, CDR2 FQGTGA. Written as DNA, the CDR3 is TGTGCCAGCAGCCCAAGACGGGGGGCTCCCCTCCAAGAGACCCAGTACTTC. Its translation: CASSPRRGAPLQETQYF.

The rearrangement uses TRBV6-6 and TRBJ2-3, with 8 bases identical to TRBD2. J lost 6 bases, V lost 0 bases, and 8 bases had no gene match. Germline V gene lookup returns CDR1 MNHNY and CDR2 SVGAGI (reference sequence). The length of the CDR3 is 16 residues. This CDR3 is CASSYSIGTRGDTQYF. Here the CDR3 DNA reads TGTGCCAGCAGTTACTCGATAGGGACTAGGGGCGATACGCAGTATTTT.

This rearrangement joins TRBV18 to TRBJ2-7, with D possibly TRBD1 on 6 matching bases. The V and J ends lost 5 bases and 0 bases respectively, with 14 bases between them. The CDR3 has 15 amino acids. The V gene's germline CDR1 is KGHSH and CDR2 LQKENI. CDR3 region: CASSTGTGLSYEQYF. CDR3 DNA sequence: TGTGCCAGCTCAACCGGTACAGGGCTCTCCTACGAGCAGTACTTC.

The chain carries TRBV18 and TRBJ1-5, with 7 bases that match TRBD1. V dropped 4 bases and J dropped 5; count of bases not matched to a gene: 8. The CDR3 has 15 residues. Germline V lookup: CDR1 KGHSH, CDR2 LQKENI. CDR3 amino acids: CASSHGRQGDQPQHF. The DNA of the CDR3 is TGTGCCAGCTCACATGGAAGACAGGGCGATCAGCCCCAGCATTTT.

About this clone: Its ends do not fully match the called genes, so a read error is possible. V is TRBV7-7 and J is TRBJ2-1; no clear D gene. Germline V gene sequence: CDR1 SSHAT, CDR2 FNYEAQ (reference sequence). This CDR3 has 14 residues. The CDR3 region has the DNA TGTGCTAGCAGCTTAGCTCACGACACCGCAGGGCAGTTCTTC. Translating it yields CASSLAHDTAGQFF. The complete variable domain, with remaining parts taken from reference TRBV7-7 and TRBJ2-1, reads GAGVSQSPRYKVTKRGQDVTLRCDPISSHATLYWYQQALGQGPEFLTYFNYEAQPDKSGLPSDRFSAERPEGSISTLTIQRTEQRDSAMYRCASSLAHDTAGQFFGPGTRLTVL.

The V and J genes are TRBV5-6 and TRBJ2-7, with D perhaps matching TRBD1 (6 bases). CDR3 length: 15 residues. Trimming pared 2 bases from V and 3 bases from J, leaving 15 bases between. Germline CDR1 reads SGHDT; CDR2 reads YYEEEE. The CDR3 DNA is TGTGCCAGCAGCTTCTTTGGCAGGGGCCGCTACGAGCAGTACTTC. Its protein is CASSFFGRGRYEQYF. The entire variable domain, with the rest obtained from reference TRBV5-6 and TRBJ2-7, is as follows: DAGVTQSPTHLIKTRGQQVTLRCSPKSGHDTVSWYQQALGQGPQFIFQYYEEEERQRGNFPDRFSGHQFPNYSSELNVNALLLGDSALYLCASSFFGRGRYEQYFGPGTRLTVT.

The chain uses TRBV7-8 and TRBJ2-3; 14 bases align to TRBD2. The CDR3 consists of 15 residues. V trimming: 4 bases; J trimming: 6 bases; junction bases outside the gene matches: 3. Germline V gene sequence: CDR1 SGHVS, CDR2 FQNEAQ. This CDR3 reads CASSSTSGRADTQYF. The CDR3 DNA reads TGTGCCAGCAGCTCGACTAGCGGGAGGGCTGATACGCAGTATTTT.

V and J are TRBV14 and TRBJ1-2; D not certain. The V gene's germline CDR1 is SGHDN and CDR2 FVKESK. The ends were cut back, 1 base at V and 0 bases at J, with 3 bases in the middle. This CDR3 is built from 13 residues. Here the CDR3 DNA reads TGTGCCAGCAGCCAAGGTGCTAACTATGGCTACACCTTC. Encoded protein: CASSQGANYGYTF. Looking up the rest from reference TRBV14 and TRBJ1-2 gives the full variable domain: EAGVTQFPSHSVIEKGQTVTLRCDPISGHDNLYWYRRVMGKEIKFLLHFVKESKQDESGMPNNRFLAERTGGTYSTLKVQPAELEDSGVYFCASSQGANYGYTFGSGTRLTVV.

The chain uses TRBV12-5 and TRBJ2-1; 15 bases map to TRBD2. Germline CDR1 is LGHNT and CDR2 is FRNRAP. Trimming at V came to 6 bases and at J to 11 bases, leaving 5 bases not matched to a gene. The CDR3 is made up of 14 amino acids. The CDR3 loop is CASGPGTSGRQQFF. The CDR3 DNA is TGTGCTAGTGGACCAGGGACTAGCGGGAGGCAGCAGTTCTTC. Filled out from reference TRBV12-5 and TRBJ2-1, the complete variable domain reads DARVTQTPRHKVTEMGQEVTMRCQPILGHNTVFWYRQTMMQGLELLAYFRNRAPLDDSGMPKDRFSAEMPDATLATLKIQPSEPRDSAVYFCASGPGTSGRQQFFGPGTRLTVL.